These 18 T cell receptor beta chains came from one sample sequenced in a study of graft-versus-host responses after intestinal transplantation. No antigens are known for them. Clones were sequenced by immunoSEQ multiplex PCR, and TCRdb holds only the in-frame ones, with some missing. The sample gives tens of thousands of clones, roughly 90% of which show up once; 4% to 5% is in the top ten. The source material was unstimulated CD8+ T cells sorted from spleen or lymph node cells, sampled before transplant. These receptors were taken from a human donor who was the organ donor for an intestinal transplant.

The chain recombines TRBV9 with TRBJ2-2; D is unclear. V was pared by 1 base and J by 6 bases, with 13 bases between. Germline V CDR1 and CDR2: SGDLS, YYNGEE. This CDR3 is built from 15 residues. The CDR3 region is CASSVPGLGSGELFF. CDR3 nucleotide sequence: TGTGCCAGCAGCGTACCGGGTTTAGGTTCCGGGGAGCTGTTTTTT.

The gene calls are TRBV27 and TRBJ1-2, with a weak D call TRBD1 (6 bases). Germline CDR1 and CDR2: MNHEY and SMNVEV (reference sequence). Between the trimmed V and J ends, which lost 6 bases and 5 bases, there was a span of 19 bases. The CDR3 runs 15 residues. CDR3 sequence reads: CASSSLEGVGYGYTF. CDR3 DNA: TGTGCCAGCAGCTCCCTTGAGGGGGTGGGATATGGCTACACCTTC.

This clone has a handful of counts. The chain joins TRBV5-4 to TRBJ2-7; a weak D match, TRBD1 (6 bases). Trimming stripped 4 bases from V and 0 bases from J, with 11 bases between. Germline-derived CDR1 and CDR2 are SGHNT and YYREEE (reference sequence). The length of the CDR3 is 14 residues. The CDR3 sequence: CASSRPGVSYEQYV. As DNA, the CDR3 is TGTGCCAGCAGCCGACCAGGGGTCTCCTACGAGCAGTACGTC.

The chain carries TRBV2 and TRBJ1-1; D is ambiguous. The CDR3 consists of 15 residues. Trimming pared 1 base from V and 1 base from J, leaving 10 bases between. From germline, CDR1 is SNHLY and CDR2 FYNNEI. The CDR3 nucleotides are TGTGCCAGCAGTGAAGACCAGGAGGGGAACACTGAAGCTTTCTTT. This sequence encodes CASSEDQEGNTEAFF. The whole variable domain, filled in from reference TRBV2 and TRBJ1-1, reads EPEVTQTPSHQVTQMGQEVILRCVPISNHLYFYWYRQILGQKVEFLVSFYNNEISEKSEIFDDQFSVERPDGSNFTLKIRSTKLEDSAMYFCASSEDQEGNTEAFFGQGTRLTVV.

The chain employs TRBV30 and TRBJ1-1; D gene ambiguous. Trimming took off 0 bases at V and 5 bases at J, with 4 bases between the two ends. CDR1 and CDR2 (germline): GTSNPN, SVGIG (reference sequence). This CDR3 comprises 11 residues. The CDR3 spells CAWSVPTEAFF. The CDR3 nucleotides read TGTGCCTGGAGTGTTCCTACTGAAGCTTTCTTT.

The rearrangement joins TRBV2 to TRBJ1-1; possible D gene TRBD1, 6 bases. The CDR3 has 14 amino acids. CDR1 is SNHLY, CDR2 FYNNEI, per germline. V lost 7 bases and J lost 2, with 14 bases in between. Written as DNA, the CDR3 is TGTGCCAGCACTCCCTGGGACACCAACACTGAAGCTTTCTTT. Translated, it gives CASTPWDTNTEAFF.

The chain links TRBV4-3 to TRBJ2-5, with TRBD2 matching over 7 bases. CDR1 is LGHNA, CDR2 YSLEER, per germline. This CDR3 comprises 17 residues. J gave up 4 bases and V 0 bases, and 11 bases lay outside the gene matches. The CDR3 sequence is CASSQEWEGKERETQYF. The CDR3 DNA sequence: TGCGCCAGCAGCCAAGAATGGGAGGGGAAAGAAAGAGAGACCCAGTACTTC.

This clone was recorded only once. The V gene is TRBV4-1, the J gene TRBJ2-3, with 8 nucleotides matching TRBD2. V shed 1 base, J shed 3 bases, and the junction held 9 bases outside the gene matches. Germline CDR1 reads MGHRA; CDR2 reads YSYEKL. The CDR3 sequence is 17 residues long. CDR3 residues: CASSQGFTGGQTDTQYF. In DNA, the CDR3 is TGCGCCAGCAGCCAAGGATTCACGGGGGGGCAAACAGATACGCAGTATTTT.

The chain has TRBV28 and TRBJ1-1, with TRBD1 matching 8 bases. The junction had 7 bases not matched to a gene; V was cut back by 5 bases and J by 8 bases. This CDR3 has 13 amino acids. CDR1 MDHEN and CDR2 SYDVKM come from the germline V gene. CDR3 in DNA: TGTGCCAGCAGTACAGGGGGTAGGTTGGAAGCTTTCTTT. Its protein product is CASSTGGRLEAFF. The full variable domain, its missing parts supplied by reference TRBV28 and TRBJ1-1, is DVKVTQSSRYLVKRTGEKVFLECVQDMDHENMFWYRQDPGLGLRLIYFSYDVKMKEKGDIPEGYSVSREKKERFSLILESASTNQTSMYLCASSTGGRLEAFFGQGTRLTVV.

The chain recombines TRBV4-1 with TRBJ1-1; 10 bases agree with TRBD1. Germline V gene lookup returns CDR1 MGHRA and CDR2 YSYEKL. The V gene end was trimmed by 1 base and the J gene end by 5 bases; junction bases not matched to a gene: 7. This CDR3 contains 16 residues. CDR3: CASSQVRGQGRTEAFF. CDR3 in DNA: TGCGCCAGCAGCCAAGTTAGGGGACAGGGGCGGACTGAAGCTTTCTTT.

The chain joins TRBV19 to TRBJ2-1; 7 positions match TRBD1. There are 15 residues in the CDR3. With V trimmed by 3 bases and J by 4 bases, 6 bases remained unmatched. Germline V gene lookup returns CDR1 LNHDA and CDR2 SQIVND (reference sequence). As DNA, the CDR3 is TGTGCCAGTAGTATTGACAGGGAACCTTACAATGAGCAGTTCTTC. Protein: CASSIDREPYNEQFF.

The chain links TRBV4-1 to TRBJ1-5; 7 nucleotides match TRBD1. CDR3 size: 16 residues. The trim removed 4 bases at V and 10 bases at J, leaving 16 bases unmatched. The germline gives CDR1 MGHRA, CDR2 YSYEKL. Written as DNA, the CDR3 is TGCGCCAGCAGCCGAGACCTCGACAGGGCCAATTTACCCCAGCATTTT. It yields the protein CASSRDLDRANLPQHF.

The chain has TRBV7-2 and TRBJ2-5; no firm D call. V was trimmed by 5 bases and J by 2 bases, leaving 18 bases between them. The CDR3 extends over 16 amino acids. Germline V gene lookup returns CDR1 SGHTA and CDR2 FQGNSA. In DNA, the CDR3 is TGTGCCAGCAGCCTTACCAAGACCGAGGAGCAAGAGACCCAGTACTTC. As protein: CASSLTKTEEQETQYF.

V is TRBV29-1 and J is TRBJ1-1; tentative D call: TRBD1 (6 bases). This CDR3 is built from 14 residues. CDR1 is SQVTM, CDR2 ANQGSEA, per germline. V lost 4 bases, J lost 5 bases, and 17 bases lay in between. CDR3 residues: CSVVAWGGTTEAFF. In DNA, the CDR3 is TGCAGCGTTGTCGCCTGGGGGGGCACGACTGAAGCTTTCTTT.

Written as DNA, the CDR3 is TGTGCCAGCAGCCAAGATGTAGGGAGAGGGACAGATACGCAGTATTTT. It codes for CASSQDVGRGTDTQYF. J is TRBJ2-3 and V is TRBV14; perhaps TRBD2 as D (5 bases). Germline V gives CDR1 SGHDN, CDR2 FVKESK. The V and J ends lost 0 bases and 3 bases respectively, with 13 bases between them. The length of the CDR3 is 16 residues.

The rearrangement joins TRBV9 to TRBJ1-1; 9 bases line up with TRBD1. Germline V gene data show CDR1 as SGDLS and CDR2 as YYNGEE. This CDR3 region has 16 residues. V dropped 4 bases and J dropped 3; count of bases not matched to a gene: 10. This CDR3 reads CASSSTTDRGDTEAFF. The CDR3 coding sequence is TGTGCCAGCAGCTCGACGACAGACAGGGGGGACACTGAAGCTTTCTTT.

V gene TRBV7-9 combines with J gene TRBJ2-5, with 14 bases lining up with TRBD2. The V gene's germline CDR1 is SEHNR and CDR2 FQNEAQ (reference sequence). There are 17 residues in the CDR3. The ends lost 3 bases at V and 5 bases at J; junction bases unmatched: 8. The CDR3 DNA reads TGTGCCAGCAGCTTCATGACTAGCGGGGGGGCCTCGGAGACCCAGTACTTC. Its protein product is CASSFMTSGGASETQYF.

This chain connects TRBV7-3 to TRBJ2-1, with D maybe TRBD2 (6 bases). V was shortened by 4 bases and J by 1 base, with 14 bases between the two germline ends. The CDR3 is made up of 16 amino acids. The V gene's germline CDR1 is SGHTA and CDR2 FQGTGA. The CDR3 DNA follows: TGTGCCAGCAGCTCACGGGCGGGATTGTCCTACAATGAGCAGTTCTTC. As protein: CASSSRAGLSYNEQFF.